This entry is about one T cell receptor beta chain. Its antigen remains unknown. This sample was taken from a study of cytomegalovirus exposure and HLA in healthy donors. At the level of the study: Around 180 million T cells yielded about 120 million unique TCR beta sequences, as an earlier analysis found. Notes on the study in general: Exclusion as indistinguishable affected some V segments, including TRBV6-2 and TRBV6-3. The classifier reportedly diagnosed cytomegalovirus status with high specificity and sensitivity.

The PCR contained 60 Vbeta and 13 Jbeta primers. The authors' processing: As a later analysis found, there were approximately 80 million unique TCR beta chains, of which roughly 11 million were shared. Only in-frame clones appear in the TCRdb table, and some are missing; sequencing was by immunoSEQ multiplex PCR. From that table come the V and J calls and clone size; the DNA was used to work out D and trimming. The table lists some 150,000 clones, roughly 80% of them singletons. The CDR3 spans 17 residues. Looked up from germline, CDR1 is MNHEY and CDR2 is SMNVEV (reference sequence). V lost 3 bases, J lost 4 bases, and 15 bases stayed unmatched.

The sequenced material came from PBMCs. The J gene is TRBJ2-7, the V gene TRBV27; 7 bases fit TRBD2. The source is a female donor in good health and CMV-seronegative. The CDR3 is CASSFIPPGRGDYEQYF. CDR3 DNA: TGTGCCAGCAGTTTTATACCGCCGGGGAGGGGAGATTACGAGCAGTACTTC.